What follows are 32 T cell receptor beta chains derived from one specimen sequenced in a study of T-cell memory formation after mild COVID-19. TCRdb recomputed calls from the 5' RACE reads with MiXCR, one row per CDR3 protein. The sample lists around 500,000 distinct CDR3 sequences; 18% were seen once. Sequences were obtained from PBMCs or a T cell subset sorted from them (not recorded which). Receptors were obtained from an adult woman who had mild COVID-19 (a few samples of this study predate the infection). Cell type and time point are not known.

This clonotype was seen a handful of times. The chain carries TRBV18 and TRBJ1-4, with 10 bases lining up with TRBD1. The CDR3 is 16 amino acids. Germline CDR1 KGHSH, CDR2 LQKENI. V trimming: 2 bases; J trimming: 4 bases; junction bases outside the gene matches: 4. The CDR3 nucleotides read TGTGCCAGCTCACCAACCCGGACAGGGGGTAATGAAAAACTGTTTTTT. Translated: CASSPTRTGGNEKLFF.

CDR3 amino acids: CASRGRSASRAPYEQYF. The CDR3 coding sequence is TGTGCCAGCAGGGGTCGATCGGCGAGCAGGGCACCTTACGAGCAGTACTTC. The chain links TRBV27 to TRBJ2-7; possible D gene TRBD1, 5 bases. V dropped 6 bases and J dropped 4 bases, with 25 bases sitting between them. There are 17 residues in the CDR3. Germline lookup yields CDR1 MNHEY and CDR2 SMNVEV (reference sequence).

This clonotype was seen only a few times. CDR3 coding DNA: TGTGCCAGCAGTGTTAGCGGGGGGACGAACACCGGGGAGCTGTTTTTT. As protein: CASSVSGGTNTGELFF. This sequence joins TRBV9 and TRBJ2-2; 10 bases are shared with TRBD2. J lost 0 bases, V lost 5 bases, and 4 bases had no gene match. Germline lookup yields CDR1 SGDLS and CDR2 YYNGEE. There are 16 residues in the CDR3.

The V gene is TRBV7-9, the J gene TRBJ1-2; D uncertain. Germline CDR1 is SEHNR and CDR2 is FQNEAQ (reference sequence). There are 12 residues in the CDR3. V lost 5 bases, J lost 6 bases, and 10 bases lay in between. The CDR3: CASSQSRDGYTF. The CDR3 coding sequence is TGTGCCAGCAGCCAATCCCGGGATGGCTACACCTTC.

The chain couples TRBV9 to TRBJ2-3, with TRBD1 as a possible D gene (7 bases). The V gene lost 3 bases and the J gene lost 4 bases, with 18 bases spanning the gap. The CDR3 runs 16 residues. The germline gives CDR1 SGDLS, CDR2 YYNGEE. In nucleotides, the CDR3 is TGTGCCAGCAGCGATTGGAGGGGGCCCCGCCCAGATACGCAGTATTTT. It yields the protein CASSDWRGPRPDTQYF.

There are a few counts of this clonotype. The chain combines TRBV29-1 with TRBJ2-1, with TRBD1 identical over 8 bases. The CDR3 is made up of 19 amino acids. The germline V gene encodes CDR1 SQVTM and CDR2 ANQGSEA. V was pared by 0 bases and J by 8 bases, with 21 bases of the junction left unmatched. The CDR3 region has the DNA TGCAGCGTTGAAGATTTGGCAGGACAGGGATTTCGGAGGGTCGATGAGCAGTTCTTC. Protein sequence: CSVEDLAGQGFRRVDEQFF.

The chain joins TRBV7-3 to TRBJ2-2; possible D gene TRBD2, 7 bases. The CDR3 covers 14 residues. Germline CDR1 reads SGHTA; CDR2 reads FQGTGA. V lost 4 bases and J lost 5, with 11 bases in between. Written as DNA, the CDR3 is TGTGCCAGCAGCTCCAAGGGGGGGACCGGGGAGCTGTTTTTT. This translates into CASSSKGGTGELFF.

This chain uses TRBV29-1 with TRBJ1-2; the D is unclear. Trimming left V 5 bases short and J 0 bases short, with 10 bases between. This CDR3 contains 13 residues. The germline V gene has CDR1 SQVTM and CDR2 ANQGSEA. CDR3 residues: CSVIGQSNYGYTF. The CDR3 coding sequence is TGCAGCGTTATTGGCCAATCTAACTATGGCTACACCTTC. Using reference TRBV29-1 and TRBJ1-2 for the parts outside the CDR3, the full variable domain is SAVISQKPSRDICQRGTSLTIQCQVDSQVTMMFWYRQQPGQSLTLIATANQGSEATYESGFVIDKFPISRPNLTFSTLTVSNMSPEDSSIYLCSVIGQSNYGYTFGSGTRLTVV.

The V call is TRBV7-2, the J call TRBJ2-1; D is perhaps TRBD1 (6 bases). Per the germline V gene, CDR1 is SGHTA and CDR2 is FQGNSA. CDR3 length equals 15 residues. V gave up 0 bases and J gave up 7 bases, with 13 bases separating them. The CDR3 DNA sequence: TGTGCCAGCAGCTTAGCGGAGTGGGGGCGAAATGAGCAGTTCTTC. It specifies CASSLAEWGRNEQFF.

The chain employs TRBV4-2 and TRBJ2-3; D unresolved. V gave up 0 bases and J gave up 4 bases, with 8 bases separating them. The germline V gene encodes CDR1 LGHNA and CDR2 YNFKEQ. The CDR3 is 14 amino acids. The CDR3 protein is CASSQDAVADTQYF. The CDR3 DNA reads TGTGCCAGCAGCCAAGATGCTGTTGCAGATACGCAGTATTTT.

V and J are TRBV5-4 and TRBJ1-2; 9 bases agree with TRBD1. Germline CDR1 and CDR2: SGHNT and YYREEE (reference sequence). The CDR3 runs to 17 residues. Losses at the gene ends were 2 bases for V and 6 bases for J; bases not matched to a gene: 14. CDR3 sequence: CASSLARDRVRLHGYTF. The CDR3 nucleotides are TGTGCCAGCAGCTTAGCCCGGGACAGGGTCAGGTTGCATGGCTACACCTTC.

This clonotype was found a few times. The chain's CDR3 is CASSQGKGNEKLFF. CDR3 sequence (DNA): TGTGCCAGCAGCCAAGGAAAAGGGAATGAAAAACTGTTTTTT. The V and J genes are TRBV4-2 and TRBJ1-4; no clear D gene. Germline V lookup: CDR1 LGHNA, CDR2 YNFKEQ. With 1 base removed from V and 5 bases from J, the gap between germline ends came to 8 bases. The CDR3 has 14 residues.

The sample holds a few counts of this clonotype. A read error is possible here, since a much larger clone lies one base away. The chain links TRBV12-3 or TRBV12-4 to TRBJ2-3; 9 bases line up with TRBD2. This CDR3 region has 16 residues. V trimming: 6 bases; J trimming: 2 bases; junction bases outside the gene matches: 9. The CDR3 DNA reads TGTGCCAGCAGCCCCGGGACTAGCAGAAACACAGATACGCAGTATTTT. Its protein product is CASSPGTSRNTDTQYF.

This clonotype was detected only a few times. The chain recombines TRBV18 with TRBJ2-5, with D perhaps TRBD2 (5 bases). Trimming cost V 3 bases and J 3 bases, with 8 bases left between them. The CDR3 is 13 residues long. CDR1 KGHSH and CDR2 LQKENI come from the germline V gene. CDR3 in DNA: TGTGCCAGCTCACCCGGACTTAAAGAGACCCAGTACTTC. Translation: CASSPGLKETQYF.

In its sample, this clonotype was seen a few times. The V call is TRBV20-1, the J call TRBJ1-1; no clear D gene. This CDR3 region has 14 residues. Between the trimmed V and J ends, which lost 0 bases and 1 base, there was a span of 9 bases. Germline V gene lookup returns CDR1 DFQATT and CDR2 SNEGSKA (reference sequence). CDR3 in DNA: TGCAGTGCTAGAGATCCCTCAGGGAACACTGAAGCTTTCTTT. This gives the protein CSARDPSGNTEAFF.

This clonotype was observed at least ten times. The chain carries TRBV29-1 and TRBJ1-1; D not resolved. The germline CDR1 and CDR2 sequences are SQVTM and ANQGSEA. This CDR3 comprises 11 residues. Trimming cost V 3 bases and J 2 bases, with 4 bases left between them. CDR3 amino acids: CSVEGNTEAFF. As DNA, the CDR3 is TGCAGCGTTGAGGGCAACACTGAAGCTTTCTTT.

The genes are TRBV29-1 and TRBJ1-2; a weak D match, TRBD1 (6 bases). In germline, CDR1 is SQVTM, CDR2 ANQGSEA. CDR3 length equals 13 residues. V was cut by 4 bases and J by 8 bases, with 17 bases left in between. CDR3 sequence: CSVAWGQAAGYTF. The CDR3 DNA sequence: TGCAGCGTTGCATGGGGGCAGGCGGCGGGCTACACCTTC.

This clonotype has ten or more counts. This chain uses TRBV5-1 with TRBJ2-3, with D perhaps TRBD1 (6 bases). The CDR3 runs 15 residues. Germline lookup yields CDR1 SGHRS and CDR2 YFSETQ. V was shortened by 0 bases and J by 1 base, with 9 bases between the two germline ends. This CDR3 reads CASSLEAGGTDTQYF. For the CDR3, the DNA is TGCGCCAGCAGCTTGGAGGCAGGGGGCACAGATACGCAGTATTTT. Using reference TRBV5-1 and TRBJ2-3 for the parts outside the CDR3, the full variable domain is KAGVTQTPRYLIKTRGQQVTLSCSPISGHRSVSWYQQTPGQGLQFLFEYFSETQRNKGNFPGRFSGRQFSNSRSEMNVSTLELGDSALYLCASSLEAGGTDTQYFGPGTRLTVL.

This clonotype turned up a few times. The rearrangement uses TRBV12-3 or TRBV12-4 and TRBJ1-5; possible D gene TRBD1, 5 bases. CDR3 size: 15 residues. V was pared by 8 bases and J by 6 bases, with 20 bases between. DNA of the CDR3: TGTGCCAGCCGCGCTGAGGGGAGAGGTATTCAGCCCCAGCATTTT. As protein: CASRAEGRGIQPQHF.

This clonotype came up a few times. V and J are TRBV12-3 or TRBV12-4 and TRBJ1-1; TRBD1 is a possible D gene (5 bases). V was cut by 2 bases and J by 3 bases, with 7 bases left in between. This CDR3 contains 13 residues. Written as DNA, the CDR3 is TGTGCCAGCAGTTTAAGACAGCACACTGAAGCTTTCTTT. Residues: CASSLRQHTEAFF.

This clonotype was recorded many times. The chain is built from TRBV12-3 or TRBV12-4 and TRBJ2-5, with D unresolved. The CDR3 covers 18 residues. V lost 3 bases and J 5 bases, leaving 25 bases between the germline ends. CDR3 nucleotide sequence: TGTGCCAGCAGTTTTGGAGCCAATCGCGGTGGGTTTGGGGAGACCCAGTACTTC. It encodes CASSFGANRGGFGETQYF.

This chain links TRBV15 with TRBJ2-7, with unresolved D. The CDR3 spans 17 residues. Per germline, CDR1 LNHNV and CDR2 YYDKDF (reference sequence). V lost 0 bases and J 1 base, leaving 16 bases between the germline ends. The CDR3, as DNA: TGTGCCACCAGCAGAGATAGGTCGGCCCTATTTTCCTACGAGCAGTACTTC. Residues: CATSRDRSALFSYEQYF.

The V and J genes are TRBV7-6 and TRBJ2-5, with a tentative D call TRBD2 (5 bases). CDR1 and CDR2 (germline): SGHVS, FNYEAQ. Trimming pared 5 bases from V and 4 bases from J, leaving 17 bases between. This CDR3 is built from 15 residues. CDR3 sequence reads: CASSLHAADTETQYF. CDR3 bases: TGTGCCAGCAGCCTTCACGCAGCGGATACAGAGACCCAGTACTTC.

This clonotype was seen a handful of times. V and J are TRBV4-2 and TRBJ2-1; possible D gene TRBD2, 5 bases. This CDR3 has 17 amino acids. Trimming took off 0 bases at V and 5 bases at J, with 17 bases between the two ends. Looked up from germline, CDR1 is LGHNA and CDR2 is YNFKEQ. The CDR3 DNA is TGTGCCAGCAGCCAAGATCTTGCCGGGGATCGAAACAATGAGCAGTTCTTC. Amino acid sequence: CASSQDLAGDRNNEQFF.

This clonotype was seen at least ten times. This chain links TRBV5-1 with TRBJ2-7; 12 bases are shared with TRBD2. J lost 8 bases, V lost 2 bases, and 11 bases had no gene match. CDR3 length equals 16 residues. CDR1 is SGHRS, CDR2 YFSETQ, per germline. CDR3 nucleotides: TGCGCCAGCAGCTTCCGGACTAGCGGGACACCTGAAAAGCAGTACTTC. This codes for CASSFRTSGTPEKQYF.

In this sample, this clonotype turned up a few times. CDR3 amino acids: CAISWDGYGYTF. The CDR3 nucleotides read TGTGCCATCAGTTGGGACGGGTATGGCTACACCTTC. The genes are TRBV10-3 and TRBJ1-2; TRBD1 might be the D (5 bases). The CDR3 extends over 12 amino acids. V was pared by 5 bases and J by 5 bases, with 9 bases between. The germline V gene has CDR1 ENHRY and CDR2 SYGVKD.

V gene TRBV6-2 or TRBV6-3 combines with J gene TRBJ2-2; D perhaps matches TRBD2 (5 bases). Per the germline V gene, CDR1 is MNHEY and CDR2 is SVGEGT. There are 14 residues in the CDR3. Trimming stripped 2 bases from V and 6 bases from J, with 10 bases between. The CDR3 DNA reads TGTGCCAGCAGTTACGGGCCGGAGGCCGGGGAGCTGTTTTTT. It yields the protein CASSYGPEAGELFF.

This clonotype was counted a few times. The chain joins TRBV18 to TRBJ2-7; 8 bases are shared with TRBD1. Germline CDR1 is KGHSH and CDR2 is LQKENI. The CDR3 length is 19 residues. Trimming removed 0 bases from V and 0 bases from J; junction bases left unmatched: 13. The CDR3 bases are TGTGCCAGCTCACCACCGACGTGGGACAGGCCAATTGTCTCCTACGAGCAGTACTTC. Its translation: CASSPPTWDRPIVSYEQYF.

As to this clonotype: An end of the junction does not agree with germline; a read error may underlie this. The V call is TRBV6-6, the J call TRBJ2-5; D call uncertain. CDR3 length: 15 amino acids. The V gene's germline CDR1 is MNHNY and CDR2 SVGAGI (reference sequence). CDR3 residues: CASRHQPGGQETHYF. CDR3 DNA sequence: TGTGCCAGCAGGCACCAGCCTGGTGGTCAAGAGACCCATTACTTC.

The rearrangement joins TRBV7-8 to TRBJ1-1, with D perhaps TRBD1 (5 bases). Per the germline V gene, CDR1 is SGHVS and CDR2 is FQNEAQ. Trimming pared 5 bases from V and 5 bases from J, leaving 12 bases between. The CDR3 contains 13 residues. CDR3 region: CASSRREGTEAFF. The CDR3 DNA follows: TGTGCCAGCAGCCGCAGGGAGGGGACTGAAGCTTTCTTT. Together with reference TRBV7-8 and TRBJ1-1, the CDR3 gives the full variable domain: GAGVSQSPRYKVAKRGQDVALRCDPISGHVSLFWYQQALGQGPEFLTYFQNEAQLDKSGLPSDRFFAERPEGSVSTLKIQRTQQEDSAVYLCASSRREGTEAFFGQGTRLTVV.

For this clonotype: One junction end disagrees with the germline gene, perhaps due to a read error. The gene calls are TRBV5-1 and TRBJ1-1, with 10 bases aligning to TRBD1. This CDR3 spans 14 amino acids. The germline gives CDR1 SGHRS, CDR2 YFSETQ. In DNA form, the CDR3 reads TGCGCCAGCACCTTGACAGGGGGCAGCACTGAAGCTTTCTTT. Translating gives CASTLTGGSTEAFF.

J is TRBJ2-7 and V is TRBV12-3 or TRBV12-4; 7 nucleotides line up with TRBD2. V gave up 3 bases and J gave up 9 bases; unmatched junction bases: 2. The CDR3 totals 11 residues. DNA of the CDR3: TGTGCCAGCAGTTTCGCGGGGGTGCAGTACTTC. This sequence encodes CASSFAGVQYF.